This TCR beta chain was observed in a study of blood T cell repertoires in COVID-19. Study as a whole: COVID-19 samples, acute and convalescent, were from the United States, Italy and Spain. PBMCs, B-cell-depleted T cells, or T cells were the source of the cDNA or gDNA that made up the material.

In germline, CDR1 is SNHLY, CDR2 FYNNEI. V was clipped by 6 bases and J by 6 bases; unmatched bases: 7. This CDR3 is 14 amino acids long. This table comes from immunoSEQ multiplex PCR, and its TCRdb copy is limited to in-frame clones, with some not included. The table records 60,000 to 85,000 clones, around four fifths of them present only once. The V gene is TRBV2, the J gene TRBJ2-7; 11 nucleotides align to TRBD1. The clonotype was recovered from a man aged 65 to 85 with acute or convalescent COVID-19. Sequenced sample: peripheral blood. In DNA form, the CDR3 reads TGTGCCAGCAGCCCAACGGACAGGGGGCGCGAGCAGTACTTC. This codes for CASSPTDRGREQYF.